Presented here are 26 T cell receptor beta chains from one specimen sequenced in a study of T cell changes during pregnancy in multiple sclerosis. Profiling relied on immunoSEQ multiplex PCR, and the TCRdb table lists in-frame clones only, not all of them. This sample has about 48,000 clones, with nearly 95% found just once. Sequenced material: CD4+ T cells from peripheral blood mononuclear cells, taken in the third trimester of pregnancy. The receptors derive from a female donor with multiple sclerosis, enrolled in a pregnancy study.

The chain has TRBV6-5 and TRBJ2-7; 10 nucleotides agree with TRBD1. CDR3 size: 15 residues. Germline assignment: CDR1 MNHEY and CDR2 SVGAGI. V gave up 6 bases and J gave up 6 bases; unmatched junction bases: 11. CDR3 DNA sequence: TGTGCCAGCAGACGGTCCGGGACAGGGGTTCGCGAGCAGTACTTC. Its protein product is CASRRSGTGVREQYF.

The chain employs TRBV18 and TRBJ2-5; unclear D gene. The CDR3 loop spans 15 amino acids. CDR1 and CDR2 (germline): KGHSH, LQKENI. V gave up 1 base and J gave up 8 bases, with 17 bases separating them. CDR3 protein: CASSPLRTSQVTQYF. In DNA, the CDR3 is TGTGCCAGCTCACCACTAAGAACCAGTCAAGTAACCCAGTACTTC.

The CDR3 loop reads CASSVFTGEGNTIYF. The DNA of the CDR3 is TGTGCCAGCAGCGTTTTTACAGGGGAAGGAAACACCATATATTTT. V and J are TRBV9 and TRBJ1-3; TRBD1 agrees at 7 bases. The V gene's germline CDR1 is SGDLS and CDR2 YYNGEE. CDR3 length equals 15 residues. V lost 2 bases, J lost 4 bases, and 6 bases stayed unmatched.

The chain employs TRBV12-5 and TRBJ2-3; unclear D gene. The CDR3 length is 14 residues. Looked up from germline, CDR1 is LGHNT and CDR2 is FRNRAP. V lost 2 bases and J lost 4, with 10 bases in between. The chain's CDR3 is CASGLPGGSDTQYF. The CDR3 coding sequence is TGTGCTAGTGGTTTGCCTGGCGGTTCAGATACGCAGTATTTT.

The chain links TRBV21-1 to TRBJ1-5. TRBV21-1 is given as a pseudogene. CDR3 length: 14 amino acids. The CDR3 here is CASRTRESNQPQHF. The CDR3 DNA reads TGTGCCAGCAGGACTCGGGAGAGTAATCAGCCCCAGCATTTT.

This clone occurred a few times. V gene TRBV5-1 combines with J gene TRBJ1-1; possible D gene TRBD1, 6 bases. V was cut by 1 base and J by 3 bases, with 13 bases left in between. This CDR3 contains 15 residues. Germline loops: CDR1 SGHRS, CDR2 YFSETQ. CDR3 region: CASSLRSGADTEAFF. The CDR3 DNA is TGCGCCAGCAGCTTGAGGTCAGGGGCGGACACTGAAGCTTTCTTT.

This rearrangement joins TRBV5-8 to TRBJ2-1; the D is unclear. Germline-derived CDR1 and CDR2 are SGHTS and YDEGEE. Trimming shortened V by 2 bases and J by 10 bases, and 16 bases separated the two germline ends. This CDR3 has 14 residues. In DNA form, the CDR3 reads TGTGCCAGCAGCTTAGGCTTAGCCCCAATGGAGCAGTTCTTC. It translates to CASSLGLAPMEQFF.

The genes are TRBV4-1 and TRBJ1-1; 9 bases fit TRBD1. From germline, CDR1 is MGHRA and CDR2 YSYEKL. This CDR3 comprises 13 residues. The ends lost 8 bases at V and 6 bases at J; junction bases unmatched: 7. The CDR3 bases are TGCGCCAGCCAGGGGACAGGGATTCCTGAAGCTTTCTTT. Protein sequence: CASQGTGIPEAFF.

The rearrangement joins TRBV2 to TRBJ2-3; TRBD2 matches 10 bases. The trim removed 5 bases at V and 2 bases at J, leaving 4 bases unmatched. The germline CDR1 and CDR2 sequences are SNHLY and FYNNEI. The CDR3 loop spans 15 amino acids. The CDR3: CASSPGLAATDTQYF. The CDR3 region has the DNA TGTGCCAGCAGTCCTGGACTAGCGGCCACAGATACGCAGTATTTT. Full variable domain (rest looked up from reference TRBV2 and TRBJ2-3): EPEVTQTPSHQVTQMGQEVILRCVPISNHLYFYWYRQILGQKVEFLVSFYNNEISEKSEIFDDQFSVERPDGSNFTLKIRSTKLEDSAMYFCASSPGLAATDTQYFGPGTRLTVL.

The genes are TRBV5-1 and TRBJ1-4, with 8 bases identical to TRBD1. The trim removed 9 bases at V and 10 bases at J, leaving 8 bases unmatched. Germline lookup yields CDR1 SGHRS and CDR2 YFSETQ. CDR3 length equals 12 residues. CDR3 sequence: CATASGGAKLFF. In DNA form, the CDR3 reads TGCGCCACAGCATCAGGGGGCGCAAAACTGTTTTTT.

The CDR3 spells CASSEAYGYTF. For the CDR3, the DNA is TGTGCCAGCAGTGAGGCCTATGGCTACACCTTC. V is TRBV2 and J is TRBJ1-2; D unclear. This CDR3 contains 11 residues. The germline V gene has CDR1 SNHLY and CDR2 FYNNEI. The germline V and J ends were trimmed by 3 bases and 4 bases, with 3 bases remaining between them.

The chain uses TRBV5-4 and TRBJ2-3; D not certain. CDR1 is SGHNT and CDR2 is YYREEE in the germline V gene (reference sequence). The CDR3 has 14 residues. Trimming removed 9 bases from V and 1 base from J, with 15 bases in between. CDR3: CATRRIKGTDTQYF. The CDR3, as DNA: TGTGCCACGCGGCGGATCAAAGGCACAGATACGCAGTATTTT.

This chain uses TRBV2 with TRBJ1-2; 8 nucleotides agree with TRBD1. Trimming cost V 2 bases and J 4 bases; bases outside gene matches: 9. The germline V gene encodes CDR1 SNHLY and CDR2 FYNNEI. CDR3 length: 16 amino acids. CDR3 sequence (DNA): TGTGCCAGCAGTGAACTTTCCCAGACAGGGGCCTATGGCTACACCTTC. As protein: CASSELSQTGAYGYTF. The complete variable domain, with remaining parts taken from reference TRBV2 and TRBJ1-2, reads EPEVTQTPSHQVTQMGQEVILRCVPISNHLYFYWYRQILGQKVEFLVSFYNNEISEKSEIFDDQFSVERPDGSNFTLKIRSTKLEDSAMYFCASSELSQTGAYGYTFGSGTRLTVV.

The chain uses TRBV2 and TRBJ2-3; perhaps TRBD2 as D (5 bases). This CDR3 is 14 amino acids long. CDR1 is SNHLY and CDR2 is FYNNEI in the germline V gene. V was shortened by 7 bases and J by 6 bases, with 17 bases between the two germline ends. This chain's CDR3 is CASMEELMSDTQYF. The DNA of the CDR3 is TGTGCCAGCATGGAGGAACTGATGTCGGATACGCAGTATTTT.

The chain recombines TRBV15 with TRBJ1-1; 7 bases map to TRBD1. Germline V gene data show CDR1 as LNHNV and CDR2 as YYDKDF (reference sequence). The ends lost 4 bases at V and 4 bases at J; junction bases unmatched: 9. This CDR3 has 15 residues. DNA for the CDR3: TGTGCCACCAGCATCAGTAGGGGGCACGGCACTGAAGCTTTCTTT. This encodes CATSISRGHGTEAFF.

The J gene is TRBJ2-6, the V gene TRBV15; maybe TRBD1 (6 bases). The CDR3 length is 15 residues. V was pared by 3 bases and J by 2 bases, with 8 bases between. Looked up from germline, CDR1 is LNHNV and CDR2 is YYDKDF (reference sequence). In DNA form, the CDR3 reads TGTGCCACCAGCAGTGGACAGCCTGGGGCCAACGTCCTGACTTTC. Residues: CATSSGQPGANVLTF.

The CDR3 DNA reads as TGTGCCAGCAGCCGATCAGGGATACTTAATGAAAAACTGTTTTTT. Its translation: CASSRSGILNEKLFF. The V and J genes are TRBV6-5 and TRBJ1-4; D perhaps matches TRBD1 (5 bases). Germline V CDR1 and CDR2: MNHEY, SVGAGI. V was trimmed by 6 bases and J by 4 bases, leaving 15 bases between them. The CDR3 extends over 15 amino acids.

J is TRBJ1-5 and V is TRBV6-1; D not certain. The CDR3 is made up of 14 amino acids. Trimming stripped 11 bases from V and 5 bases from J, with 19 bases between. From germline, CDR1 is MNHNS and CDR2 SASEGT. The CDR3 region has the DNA TGTGCCTCCCACCCGGAGGGTCTTCATCAGCCCCAGCATTTT. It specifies CASHPEGLHQPQHF.

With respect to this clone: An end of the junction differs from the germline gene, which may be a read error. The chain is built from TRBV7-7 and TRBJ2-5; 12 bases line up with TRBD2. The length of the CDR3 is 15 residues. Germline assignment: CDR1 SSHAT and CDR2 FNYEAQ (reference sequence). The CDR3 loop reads CASSPGLAGLETQYF. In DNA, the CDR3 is TGTGCTAGCAGCCCGGGACTAGCGGGTTTAGAGACCCAGTACTTC.

The CDR3 region is CASSYTGAGNTIYF. The CDR3 nucleotides read TGTGCCAGCAGTTATACAGGGGCGGGAAACACCATATATTTT. The genes are TRBV5-4 and TRBJ1-3; 7 bases match TRBD1. The CDR3 is 14 residues long. The junction had 6 bases not matched to a gene; V was cut back by 5 bases and J by 4 bases. The V gene's germline CDR1 is SGHNT and CDR2 YYREEE (reference sequence).

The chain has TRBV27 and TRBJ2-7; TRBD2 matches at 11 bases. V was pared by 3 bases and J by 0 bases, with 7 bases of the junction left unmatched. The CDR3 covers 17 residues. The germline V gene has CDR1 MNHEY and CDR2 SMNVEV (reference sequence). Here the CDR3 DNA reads TGTGCCAGCAGTTTGTTGTCTAGCGGGGGGTCCTCCTACGAGCAGTACTTC. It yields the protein CASSLLSSGGSSYEQYF.

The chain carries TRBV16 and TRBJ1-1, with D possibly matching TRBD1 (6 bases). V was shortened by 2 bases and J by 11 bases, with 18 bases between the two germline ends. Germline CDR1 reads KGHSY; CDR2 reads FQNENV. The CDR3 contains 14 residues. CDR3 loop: CASSQRVQGLGAFF. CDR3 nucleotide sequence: TGTGCCAGCAGCCAACGGGTACAGGGCCTTGGGGCTTTCTTT.

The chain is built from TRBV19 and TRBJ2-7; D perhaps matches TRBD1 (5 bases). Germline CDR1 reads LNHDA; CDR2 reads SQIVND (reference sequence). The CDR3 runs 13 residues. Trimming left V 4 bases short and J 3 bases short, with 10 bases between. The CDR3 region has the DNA TGTGCCAGTAGTAAGGCTACAGGCTACGAGCAGTACTTC. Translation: CASSKATGYEQYF.

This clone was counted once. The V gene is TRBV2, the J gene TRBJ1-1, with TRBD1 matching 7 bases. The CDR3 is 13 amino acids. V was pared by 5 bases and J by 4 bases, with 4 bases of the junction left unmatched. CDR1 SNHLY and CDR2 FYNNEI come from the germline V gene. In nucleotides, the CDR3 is TGTGCCAGCAGTCTACAGGGGCCCACTGAAGCTTTCTTT. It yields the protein CASSLQGPTEAFF. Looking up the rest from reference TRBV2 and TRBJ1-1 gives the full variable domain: EPEVTQTPSHQVTQMGQEVILRCVPISNHLYFYWYRQILGQKVEFLVSFYNNEISEKSEIFDDQFSVERPDGSNFTLKIRSTKLEDSAMYFCASSLQGPTEAFFGQGTRLTVV.

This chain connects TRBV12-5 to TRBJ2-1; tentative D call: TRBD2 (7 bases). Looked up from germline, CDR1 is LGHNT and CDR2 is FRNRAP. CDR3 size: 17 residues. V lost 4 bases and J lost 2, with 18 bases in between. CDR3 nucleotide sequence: TGTGCTAGTGGTTCCTATTTGGGGGGGGGCACCTACAATGAGCAGTTCTTC. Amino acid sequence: CASGSYLGGGTYNEQFF.

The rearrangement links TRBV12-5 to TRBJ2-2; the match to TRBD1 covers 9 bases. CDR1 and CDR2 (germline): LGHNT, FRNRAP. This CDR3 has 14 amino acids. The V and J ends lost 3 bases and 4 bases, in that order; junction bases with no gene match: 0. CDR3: CASGLQGATGELFF. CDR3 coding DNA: TGTGCTAGTGGTTTACAGGGGGCCACCGGGGAGCTGTTTTTT.